The clone carrying this T cell receptor beta chain occurred many times. Its antigen is still unknown. TCR beta CDR3 sequences were amplified from RNA transcripts. An initial round of RT-PCR targeting the TCR CDR3 relied on the HTBI primer set. TCRdb re-analysed the multiplex PCR reads in MiXCR, keeping a single row per CDR3 protein. In the table there are almost 600,000 distinct CDR3 sequences, roughly 46% of which are singletons. Hyperthyroidism, newly diagnosed and lasting under 2 months, affected patients aged 18 to 65. The entry originates in a study of T cells in Graves' hyperthyroidism and ophthalmopathy. Overall study results and limits: The blood repertoire included most of the expanded thyroid clonotypes above 0.001.

Germline V gives CDR1 SGHKS, CDR2 YYEKEE (reference sequence). V gave up 1 base and J gave up 4 bases; unmatched junction bases: 11. This CDR3 region has 16 residues. This chain connects TRBV5-5 to TRBJ2-7; 7 positions agree with TRBD1. This receptor was identified in a woman aged 18 to 35 with Graves' hyperthyroidism. The sample comprised peripheral blood or thyroid tissue (not recorded which). The CDR3, as DNA: TGTGCCAGCAGCTTGCGGTCGTCAGGGGGTTGGTACGAGCAGTACTTC. Encoded protein: CASSLRSSGGWYEQYF.